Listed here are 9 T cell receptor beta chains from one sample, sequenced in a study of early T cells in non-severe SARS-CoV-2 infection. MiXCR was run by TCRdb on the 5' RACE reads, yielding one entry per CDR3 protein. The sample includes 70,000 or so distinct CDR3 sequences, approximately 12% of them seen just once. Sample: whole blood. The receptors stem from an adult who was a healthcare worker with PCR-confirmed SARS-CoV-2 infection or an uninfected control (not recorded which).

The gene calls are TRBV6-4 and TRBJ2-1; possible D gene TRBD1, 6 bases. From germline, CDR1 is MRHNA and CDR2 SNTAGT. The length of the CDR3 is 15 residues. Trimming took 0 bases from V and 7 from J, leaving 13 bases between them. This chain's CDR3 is CASSDSAGARNEQFF. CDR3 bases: TGTGCCAGCAGTGACTCGGCAGGGGCTCGGAATGAGCAGTTCTTC.

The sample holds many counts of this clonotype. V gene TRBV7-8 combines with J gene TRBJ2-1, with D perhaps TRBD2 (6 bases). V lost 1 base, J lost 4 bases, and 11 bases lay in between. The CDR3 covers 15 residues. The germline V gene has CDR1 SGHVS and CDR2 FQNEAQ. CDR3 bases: TGTGCCAGCAGCTTAGTTGGGACTGCTTACAATGAGCAGTTCTTC. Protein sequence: CASSLVGTAYNEQFF.

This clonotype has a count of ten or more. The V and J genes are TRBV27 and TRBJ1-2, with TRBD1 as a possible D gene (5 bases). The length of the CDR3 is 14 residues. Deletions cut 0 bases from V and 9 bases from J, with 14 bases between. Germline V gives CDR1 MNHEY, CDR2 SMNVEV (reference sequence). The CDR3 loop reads CASSLSGTLTRYTF. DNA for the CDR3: TGTGCCAGCAGTTTATCCGGGACCCTGACCCGCTACACCTTC.

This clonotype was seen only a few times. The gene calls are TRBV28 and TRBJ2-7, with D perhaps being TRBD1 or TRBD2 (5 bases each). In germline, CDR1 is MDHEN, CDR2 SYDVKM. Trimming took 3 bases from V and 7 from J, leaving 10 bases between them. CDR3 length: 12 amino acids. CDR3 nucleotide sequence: TGTGCCAGCAGTTTTAGGGGCGGGGAGCAGTACTTC. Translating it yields CASSFRGGEQYF. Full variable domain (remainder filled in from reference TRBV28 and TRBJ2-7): DVKVTQSSRYLVKRTGEKVFLECVQDMDHENMFWYRQDPGLGLRLIYFSYDVKMKEKGDIPEGYSVSREKKERFSLILESASTNQTSMYLCASSFRGGEQYFGPGTRLTVT.

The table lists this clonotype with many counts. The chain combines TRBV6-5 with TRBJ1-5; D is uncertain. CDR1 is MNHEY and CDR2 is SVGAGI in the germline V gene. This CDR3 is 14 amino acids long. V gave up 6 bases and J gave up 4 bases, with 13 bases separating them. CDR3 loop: CASSSPDGNQPQHF. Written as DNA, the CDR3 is TGTGCCAGCAGCTCCCCTGACGGGAATCAGCCCCAGCATTTT.

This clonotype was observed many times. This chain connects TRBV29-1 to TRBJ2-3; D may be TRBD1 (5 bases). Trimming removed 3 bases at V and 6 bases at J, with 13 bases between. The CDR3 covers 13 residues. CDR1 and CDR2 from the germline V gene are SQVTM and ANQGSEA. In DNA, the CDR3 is TGCAGCGTTGAGGGGCCCATCGCGGATACGCAGTATTTT. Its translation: CSVEGPIADTQYF.

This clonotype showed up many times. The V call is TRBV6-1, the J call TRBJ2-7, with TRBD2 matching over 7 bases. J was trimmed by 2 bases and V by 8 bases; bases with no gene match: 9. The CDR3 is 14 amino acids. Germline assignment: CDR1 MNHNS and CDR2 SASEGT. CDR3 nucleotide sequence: TGTGCCAGCTCAAGCGGGGCAGGCGCCTACGAGCAGTACTTC. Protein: CASSSGAGAYEQYF.

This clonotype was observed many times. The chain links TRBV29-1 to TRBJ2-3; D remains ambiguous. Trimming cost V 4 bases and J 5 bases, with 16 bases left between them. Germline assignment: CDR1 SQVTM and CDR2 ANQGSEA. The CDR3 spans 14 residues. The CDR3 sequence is CSVVLLIGGDTQYF. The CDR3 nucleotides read TGCAGCGTTGTGCTACTAATAGGCGGAGATACGCAGTATTTT.

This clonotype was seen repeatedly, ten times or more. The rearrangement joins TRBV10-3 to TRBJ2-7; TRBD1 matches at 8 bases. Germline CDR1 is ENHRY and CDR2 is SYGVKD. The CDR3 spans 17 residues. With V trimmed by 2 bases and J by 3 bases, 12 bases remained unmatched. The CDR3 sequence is CAISETIPGQGYYEQYF. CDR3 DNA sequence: TGTGCCATCAGTGAGACAATCCCCGGACAGGGCTACTACGAGCAGTACTTC.